This paragraph reports one T cell receptor (beta chain). Its antigen is unknown. Base qualities are not at hand, and no much larger clone is one base apart. This specimen belongs to a study of shared clonotypes between healthy human individuals (dated by TCRdb to 2019 to 2021). Broadly, across the study: A few men and a couple of women, aged 18 to 49 years, made up the cohort. For each donor, CD4 naive and CD4 memory were each given three plates, CD8 naive was given two plates, and CD8 memory was given one plate. To estimate repertoire size and how much clonotypes are shared between individuals, the study performed deep sequencing of blood TCR repertoires from a handful of healthy adults. Libraries were prepared and TCR repertoires were sequenced by different laboratories using diverse techniques, in order to increase sequencing depth and limit assay-specific biases. Per donor, leukapheresis produced somewhere between about 0.9 and 9 billion PBMCs. What the research found in general, with its limitations: Because the study included a small number of donors, the genetic and exposure-history diversity represented was limited. Pairwise subsampling led to the expectation that sequencing depth would affect the degree of clonotype sharing among donors. Only blood was sampled, and tissue TCR repertoires likely differ from those in blood. Rarefaction of sorted-subset datasets indicated incomplete sequencing despite the large sequencing depth. Sharing across a handful of donors was observed for approximately 4.6% of naive CD4, about 3.2% of naive CD8, 2% to 2.5% of memory CD4, and about 0.38% of memory CD8 clonotypes. Clonotypes shared by all four sorted-subset donors showed higher generation probabilities than non-shared clonotypes. Larger estimated clonotype richness was generally found for naive subsets than for memory subsets.

Using the deep immunoSEQ assay, multiplex PCR amplified TCR CDR3 regions from genomic DNA. Genomic DNA extracted from each cell subset was distributed evenly over all wells of several immunoSEQ 96-well plates, and each plate served as one replicate. For sorted subsets, roughly 0.2 ug genomic DNA, equal to about 30,000 T cell genomes, was loaded into each replicate PCR. The purified libraries were quantified using a Qubit 3.0 fluorometer, sized with a Bioanalyzer 2100, and then quantified again using the KAPA Library Quantification kit. Each immunoSEQ 96-well plate was sequenced on its own single-read 150-cycle Illumina NextSeq 550 flow cell. Under the source paper's analysis protocol: The immunoSEQ output contained only junctional sequences without quality scores, so filtering could not match that applied to full-length reads. Sequences were annotated with PyIR, a Python wrapper for IgBLAST v1.9, using IMGT germline references to assign V/J genes and CDR3. Reads with weak V/J assignments (E-value above 1e-6), missing CDR3, stop codons, out-of-frame junctions, or ambiguous translated residues were removed. V3J clonotypes were defined by identical inferred V gene, J gene, and CDR3 amino acid sequence. The percentage overlap between two repertoires was calculated by dividing the number of shared unique clonotypes by the size of the smaller repertoire. Repertoire richness was assessed with RTK rarefaction, the Chao1 estimator, and Recon v2.1 estimates of unobserved clonotypes. Generation probabilities for all TCRbeta clonotypes obtained by the gDNA method from several donors were computed using OLGA. The immuneACCESS repertoire file appears here via TCRdb, limited to in-frame rearrangements. These files lack a portion of the clones; in checked studies, under half of the deficit traces to unresolved V genes, and the cause of the others is not known. V and J calls and clone size are given by that table; D and trimming were obtained from the DNA. The sample has approximately 340,000 clones on record, over 70% of them singletons. The ten largest account for less than 11% of the sample.

The donors were healthy, HIV-negative adults who had no recently reported acute infections or vaccinations. Only Caucasian adults living in Nashville, Tennessee, USA were represented among the donors. CD4+ T cells were enriched by magnetic negative selection; naive cells were then positively selected on CD45RA, and the negative fraction formed the memory subset. After blood collection by leukapheresis, PBMCs were isolated using Ficoll-Histopaque density gradient centrifugation and then cryopreserved in the vapor phase of liquid nitrogen. Analytical flow cytometry was used to check the purity and quantity of every magnetically sorted T cell population. Each sorted fraction had its genomic DNA isolated and then quantified by UV absorbance on a Nanodrop 2000c. The CDR3 covers 15 residues, taking in both the cysteine and the phenylalanine. Only the CDR3 part of the read is kept: 45 bases, read in frame from the first base. In the germline V gene (reference sequence), CDR1 corresponds to MNHNY and CDR2 to SVGAGI. Trimming removed 2 bases from V and 2 bases from J; the gene matches leave 5 bases unexplained.

The sample was memory CD4+ T cells sorted from blood. Sample cell subset or site, as interpreted from the label and publication: CD45RA-negative fraction. The V and J genes are TRBV6-6 and TRBJ2-7; 8 of the junction bases match TRBD2. The sequence was obtained from a man aged 30 to 45 in good health. CDR3 loop: CASSYQAGATYEQYF. Here is the DNA: TGTGCCAGCAGTTACCAAGCGGGAGCTACCTACGAGCAGTACTTC.